These 13 T cell receptor beta chains originate from one sample sequenced in a study of CD8+CD57+ T cells in acquired aplastic anemia. CDR3 and TCR beta VDJ profiling relied on a genomic DNA template. TCRdb re-called the reads with MiXCR, one entry per CDR3 protein. The table includes around 200,000 distinct CDR3 sequences, roughly half detected once. What was sequenced was sorted CD4+, CD8+, or CD8+CD57+ T cells (not recorded which) from PBMCs. The receptors originated from a human donor in good health, serving as a control.

This clonotype was seen repeatedly, ten times or more. The rearrangement uses TRBV20-1 and TRBJ1-2; 7 bases agree with TRBD1. V gave up 3 bases and J gave up 4 bases; unmatched junction bases: 2. The CDR3 has 12 amino acids. Germline CDR1 is DFQATT and CDR2 is SNEGSKA (reference sequence). CDR3 sequence reads: CSARDRLYGYTF. The DNA of the CDR3 is TGCAGTGCTAGGGACAGGCTCTATGGCTACACCTTC.

This chain joins TRBV5-1 and TRBJ1-2, with D unclear. CDR3 length: 16 amino acids. CDR1 and CDR2 (germline): SGHRS, YFSETQ. V was cut by 0 bases and J by 0 bases, with 12 bases left in between. The CDR3 region has the DNA TGCGCCAGCAGCTTGGCGCCAGCGTTAGCTAACTATGGCTACACCTTC. Translation: CASSLAPALANYGYTF. Full variable domain (outside the CDR3, taken from reference TRBV5-1 and TRBJ1-2): KAGVTQTPRYLIKTRGQQVTLSCSPISGHRSVSWYQQTPGQGLQFLFEYFSETQRNKGNFPGRFSGRQFSNSRSEMNVSTLELGDSALYLCASSLAPALANYGYTFGSGTRLTVV.

The rearrangement links TRBV9 to TRBJ2-1; 7 bases fit TRBD2. The CDR3 runs to 15 residues. V dropped 2 bases and J dropped 7; count of bases not matched to a gene: 9. CDR1 is SGDLS, CDR2 YYNGEE, per germline. This CDR3 is CASSVRSGVGNEQFF. The CDR3 bases are TGTGCCAGCAGCGTGCGCAGCGGGGTAGGTAATGAGCAGTTCTTC.

This clonotype came up many times. One base away lies a much larger clone, so this may be a sequencing read error. In nucleotides, the CDR3 is TGTGCCATCACCCGAGGCGAGGCGGGGGGCCTTAGCACAGATGCGCAGTATTTT. Amino acid sequence: CAITRGEAGGLSTDAQYF. This chain connects TRBV10-3 to TRBJ2-3, with 8 bases aligning to TRBD2. CDR1 is ENHRY, CDR2 SYGVKD, per germline. CDR3 size: 18 residues.

CDR3 bases: TGTGCCAGCAGTGAGTCGGGGGACAGGACGGAAGCTTTCTTT. It translates to CASSESGDRTEAFF. This sequence joins TRBV6-4 and TRBJ1-1, with 8 bases that match TRBD1. The V gene end was trimmed by 3 bases and the J gene end by 8 bases; junction bases not matched to a gene: 8. The CDR3 covers 14 residues. Germline V gene data show CDR1 as MRHNA and CDR2 as SNTAGT.

The chain joins TRBV19 to TRBJ1-6; possible D gene TRBD1, 6 bases. Germline CDR1 reads LNHDA; CDR2 reads SQIVND (reference sequence). V lost 5 bases, J lost 0 bases, and 11 bases lay in between. The length of the CDR3 is 16 residues. Written as DNA, the CDR3 is TGTGCCAGTAGTTCTTCCAGGGGCTCCTATAATTCACCCCTCCACTTT. Residues: CASSSSRGSYNSPLHF.

J is TRBJ2-7 and V is TRBV7-9; D remains unclear. Trimming removed 5 bases from V and 0 bases from J, with 11 bases in between. The CDR3 totals 14 residues. CDR1 and CDR2 from the germline V gene are SEHNR and FQNEAQ (reference sequence). The CDR3 reads CASSTPASSYEQYF. DNA of the CDR3: TGTGCCAGCAGCACCCCAGCCAGCTCCTACGAGCAGTACTTC.

This clonotype was seen repeatedly, ten times or more. The genes are TRBV7-2 and TRBJ2-1; D is ambiguous. From germline, CDR1 is SGHTA and CDR2 FQGNSA. This CDR3 is 14 amino acids long. V was cut by 3 bases and J by 2 bases, with 8 bases left in between. CDR3 amino acids: CASSFSPTYNEQFF. The CDR3 coding sequence is TGTGCCAGCAGCTTCTCCCCCACCTACAATGAGCAGTTCTTC.

About this clonotype itself: At one of its ends the junction is not consistent with the germline gene, which may arise from a read error. The chain joins TRBV7-8 to TRBJ1-1, with TRBD1 matching 8 bases. CDR1 is SGHVS and CDR2 is FQNEAQ in the germline V gene. The CDR3 contains 14 residues. This CDR3 reads CASSEGQEYTEASF. CDR3 nucleotides: TGTGCCAGCAGCGAGGGACAGGAGTACACTGAAGCTTCCTTT.

The CDR3, as DNA: TGTGCCAGCAGCTTAGCTCTCCGGGCCGGGCAGTACTTC. This translates into CASSLALRAGQYF. This rearrangement joins TRBV7-2 to TRBJ2-7; D not resolved. CDR3 length: 13 amino acids. V lost 0 bases, J lost 9 bases, and 12 bases lay in between. Germline assignment: CDR1 SGHTA and CDR2 FQGNSA.

The chain links TRBV9 to TRBJ2-6, with a weak D call TRBD1 (6 bases). This CDR3 has 16 residues. Looked up from germline, CDR1 is SGDLS and CDR2 is YYNGEE. V was trimmed by 3 bases and J by 2 bases, leaving 12 bases between them. Here the CDR3 reads CASSARTGTGANVLTF. CDR3 in DNA: TGTGCCAGCAGCGCCCGAACAGGGACTGGGGCCAACGTCCTGACTTTC. The full variable domain, completed using reference TRBV9 and TRBJ2-6, is DSGVTQTPKHLITATGQRVTLRCSPRSGDLSVYWYQQSLDQGLQFLIQYYNGEERAKGNILERFSAQQFPDLHSELNLSSLELGDSALYFCASSARTGTGANVLTFGAGSRLTVL.

This clonotype was observed a single time. The chain is built from TRBV2 and TRBJ2-3; D is perhaps TRBD1 (6 bases). The CDR3 runs 14 residues. From germline, CDR1 is SNHLY and CDR2 FYNNEI. V gave up 5 bases and J gave up 0 bases, with 9 bases separating them. The CDR3 bases are TGTGCCAGCAGTCCGGACAGTAGCACAGATACGCAGTATTTT. Translated: CASSPDSSTDTQYF.

This clonotype was observed many times. V and J are TRBV19 and TRBJ2-7; D might be TRBD1 or TRBD2, each matching 5 bases. In germline, CDR1 is LNHDA, CDR2 SQIVND (reference sequence). Between the trimmed V and J ends, which lost 3 bases and 0 bases, there was a span of 12 bases. The CDR3 is made up of 15 amino acids. The CDR3, as DNA: TGTGCCAGTAGTATTCCAGGGACGGCCTCCTACGAGCAGTACTTC. Encoded protein: CASSIPGTASYEQYF.